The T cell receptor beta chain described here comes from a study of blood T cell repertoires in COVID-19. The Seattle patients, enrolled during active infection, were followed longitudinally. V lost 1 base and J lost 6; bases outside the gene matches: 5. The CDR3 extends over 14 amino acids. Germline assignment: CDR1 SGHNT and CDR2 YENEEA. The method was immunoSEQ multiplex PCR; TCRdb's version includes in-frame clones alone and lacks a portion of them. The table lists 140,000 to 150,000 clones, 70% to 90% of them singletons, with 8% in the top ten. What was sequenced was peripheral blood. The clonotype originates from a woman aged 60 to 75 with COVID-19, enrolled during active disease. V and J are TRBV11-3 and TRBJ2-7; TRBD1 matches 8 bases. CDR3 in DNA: TGTGCCAGCAGCTTAGGGACAGGGAGATCCGAGCAGTACTTC. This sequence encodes CASSLGTGRSEQYF.